A selection of T cell receptor beta chains follows, all from one sample in a study of post-analysis software for immune sequencing data. A single record per CDR3 protein comes from TCRdb applying MiXCR to the PCR reads. Here the sample spans about 800,000 distinct CDR3 sequences, roughly 27% being singletons. Sequencing was done on a sample of blood. The receptors stem from a girl aged 5-17 years with multiple sclerosis. The CDR3 runs from the conserved cysteine through the conserved F or W. Each record gives: D gene, V gene, J gene, clone size, CDR3 DNA, CDR3 protein. D genes are given only for firm matches. Size is stated for part of the rows, as once, few or many counts, or as a class when the clone is expanded.

NA	TRBV7-6	TRBJ2-1	NA	TGTGCCAGCAGCTTAGGCCCCGGGGCAAACGAGCAGTTCTTC	CASSLGPGANEQFF
NA	TRBV20-1	TRBJ2-1	NA	TGCAGTGCTTACGGGGAAGGCGGGAATGAGCAGTTCTTC	CSAYGEGGNEQFF
TRBD1	TRBV3-1	TRBJ2-7	NA	TGTGCCAGCAGCCAAGACCGGACAGGGGAGCAGTACTTC	CASSQDRTGEQYF
TRBD1	TRBV2	TRBJ1-5	NA	TGTGCCAGCAGTTACCGGGACAGCAACAATCAGCCCCAGCATTTT	CASSYRDSNNQPQHF
TRBD1	TRBV20-1	TRBJ2-3	NA	TGCAGTGCCGACAGGGGTCCTAGCACAGATACGCAGTATTTT	CSADRGPSTDTQYF
NA	TRBV6-5	TRBJ2-1	few	TGTGCCAGCAGATCAGGCCTGGGATACAATGAGCAGTTCTTC	CASRSGLGYNEQFF
NA	TRBV20-1	TRBJ2-4	few	TGCAGTGCTGGATATCTACTACTAGCCAAAAACATTCAGTACTTC	CSAGYLLLAKNIQYF
TRBD1	TRBV24-1	TRBJ2-7	few	TGTGCCACCAGTGACTCCGGGACAGGGGGACCTTACGAGCAGTACTTC	CATSDSGTGGPYEQYF
NA	TRBV7-2	TRBJ2-7	few	TGTGCCAGCAGCTTAGAGGTTGCACTCTCACAGTACTTC	CASSLEVALSQYF
NA	TRBV29-1	TRBJ1-4	NA	TGCAGCGCCACGGAAGGTGAAAAACTGTTTTTT	CSATEGEKLFF
NA	TRBV4-3	TRBJ2-5	NA	TGCGCCAGCAGCCAAGATGTAGGGTCGGAGGAGACCCAGTACTTC	CASSQDVGSEETQYF
NA	TRBV27	TRBJ1-1	few	TGTGCCAGCAGCCACGGGACACCGAACACTGAAGCTTTCTTT	CASSHGTPNTEAFF
NA	TRBV12-3/TRBV12-4	TRBJ2-1	NA	TGTGCCAGCAGTTTATTGGGCCGAACCTACAATGAGCAGTTCTTC	CASSLLGRTYNEQFF
NA	TRBV4-3	TRBJ2-7	NA	TGCGCCAGCAGCCAAGGGTTAGCGGCCTCCTACGAGCAGTACTTC	CASSQGLAASYEQYF
TRBD2	TRBV5-1	TRBJ2-1	many	TGCGCCAGCAGCTGGGGACTAGCGGGAGGGATCAACAATGAGCAGTTCTTC	CASSWGLAGGINNEQFF
TRBD2	TRBV28	TRBJ2-5	once	TGTGCCAGCAGCCCAGGCGGGTCTAGCGGATATCAAGAGACCCAGTACTTC	CASSPGGSSGYQETQYF
TRBD2	TRBV5-1	TRBJ2-7	NA	TGCGCCAGCAGCTTGGCGGCTAGCGGGAGGGCCGTCTACGAGCAGTACTTC	CASSLAASGRAVYEQYF
TRBD2	TRBV6-6	TRBJ2-1	NA	TGTGCCAGCAGCAGGACTAGCGGGGGGACTGGGAATGAGCAGTTCTTC	CASSRTSGGTGNEQFF
TRBD1	TRBV20-1	TRBJ1-1	NA	TGCAGTGCCCGGGGCGTCGACAGGGGTGGGGGCACTGAAGCTTTCTTT	CSARGVDRGGGTEAFF
TRBD2	TRBV20-1	TRBJ2-7	few	TGCAGTGCTAGATCGCTAGCGGGACGGTACGAGCAGTACTTC	CSARSLAGRYEQYF
TRBD1	TRBV6-5	TRBJ2-3	few	TGTGCCAGCAGGGCCGGGACAGGGGCAGATACGCAGTATTTT	CASRAGTGADTQYF
NA	TRBV7-9	TRBJ2-1	few	TGTGCCAGCAGCTTATCCACGACGGGGAGCTCCTACAATGAGCAGTTCTTC	CASSLSTTGSSYNEQFF
NA	TRBV5-1	TRBJ2-1	NA	TGCGCCAGCAGCTCCCCTCCGGGGGTTTTACGCAATGAGCAGTTCTTC	CASSSPPGVLRNEQFF
TRBD2	TRBV4-2	TRBJ2-7	NA	TGTGCCAGCAGCCCCCCCGCGGGGGACGGAACCTACGAGCAGTACTTC	CASSPPAGDGTYEQYF
TRBD1	TRBV29-1	TRBJ1-2	NA	TGCAGCGTCGGACAGGGGGCTGGTGATGGCTACACCTTC	CSVGQGAGDGYTF
TRBD1	TRBV18	TRBJ2-6	NA	TGTGCCAGCTCACCGAGACAGGGGGGATCATTTGCTGGGGCCAACGTCCTGACTTTC	CASSPRQGGSFAGANVLTF
NA	TRBV28	TRBJ1-2	NA	TGTGCCAGCAGTTTACTCGTGCAGGGTCCCTCCTATGGCTACACCTTC	CASSLLVQGPSYGYTF
NA	TRBV4-3	TRBJ2-1	many	TGCGCCAGCAGCCAAGATAGAGGCAGGTACAATGAGCAGTTCTTC	CASSQDRGRYNEQFF
NA	TRBV6-5	TRBJ2-4	few	TGTGCCAGTTCGCCTCCCAGGGGCAATGGCAAAAACATTCAGTACTTC	CASSPPRGNGKNIQYF
NA	TRBV20-1	TRBJ2-3	NA	TGCAGTGCTAGACATGGTACAAGCACAGATACGCAGTATTTT	CSARHGTSTDTQYF
NA	TRBV3-1	TRBJ2-1	many	TGTGCCAGCAGCCAGATTGGTCACACGGGTGAGCAGTTCTTC	CASSQIGHTGEQFF
NA	TRBV28	TRBJ2-4	NA	TGTGCCAGCACCTCCCTCGGGGACGGACAAAACATTCAGTACTTC	CASTSLGDGQNIQYF
TRBD1	TRBV20-1	TRBJ2-7	many	TGCAGTGCTCAAGACAGGGGTGCCTACGAGCAGTACTTC	CSAQDRGAYEQYF
NA	TRBV4-2	TRBJ1-4	few	TGTGCCAGCAGCCAAGTCGAAGAACAGGGTAATGAAAAACTGTTTTTT	CASSQVEEQGNEKLFF
NA	TRBV7-8	TRBJ1-2	NA	TGTGCCAGCAGCTTAATGGGAAACCCGGGCGATGGCTACACCTTC	CASSLMGNPGDGYTF
NA	TRBV29-1	TRBJ1-2	few	TGCAGCGTTGATAGCAGCTCCTCCTTCTATGGCTACACCTTC	CSVDSSSSFYGYTF
TRBD2	TRBV6-5	TRBJ2-7	NA	TGTGCCAGCAGTTACTCGATTACTAGCGGGAACCCTAGTGAGCAGTACTTC	CASSYSITSGNPSEQYF
TRBD2	TRBV28	TRBJ2-5	NA	TGTGCCAGCCGTGGCGGGGGGGTTACAGAGACCCAGTACTTC	CASRGGGVTETQYF
NA	TRBV5-1	TRBJ1-2	few	TGCGCCAGCAGCTTGAGGGGAAGTTCGAGTGACAGATTCAACTATGGCTACACCTTC	CASSLRGSSSDRFNYGYTF
TRBD2	TRBV10-3	TRBJ2-3	NA	TGTGCCATCAGTGGGCTAGCGGGGGGGGCAGATACGCAGTATTTT	CAISGLAGGADTQYF
TRBD1	TRBV12-3/TRBV12-4	TRBJ2-4	NA	TGTGCCAGCACCGAGGACAGGGCTGATGGTGCCAAAAACATTCAGTACTTC	CASTEDRADGAKNIQYF
TRBD2	TRBV7-8	TRBJ2-3	NA	TGTGCCAGCAGCTCCCAACTAGCGGGGGGGACAGATACGCAGTATTTT	CASSSQLAGGTDTQYF
TRBD2	TRBV2	TRBJ2-3	few	TGTGCCAACACCGGGGGGGAACCAGATACGCAGTATTTT	CANTGGEPDTQYF
NA	TRBV4-1	TRBJ1-2	NA	TGCGCCAGCAGCCAAGTAGGACGCCTTCGAGGCTATGGCTACACCTTC	CASSQVGRLRGYGYTF
TRBD1	TRBV29-1	TRBJ1-1	NA	TGCAGCGTTTCGGACAGGGTGAACACTGAAGCTTTCTTT	CSVSDRVNTEAFF
NA	TRBV10-3	TRBJ2-3	NA	TGTGCCATCAGTGAGGCAGGGACCGCGGCAGATACGCAGTATTTT	CAISEAGTAADTQYF
TRBD1	TRBV5-1	TRBJ2-1	NA	TGCGCCAGCAGCTTGGGGGCAGGGGGCAAGGCCTACAATGAGCAGTTCTTC	CASSLGAGGKAYNEQFF
TRBD2	TRBV25-1	TRBJ2-1	few	TGTGCCAGCAGTGGTTCTTTTTTAGCGGGAGGGCCTTTGGATGAGCAGTTCTTC	CASSGSFLAGGPLDEQFF
NA	TRBV12-5	TRBJ2-1	few	TGTGCTAGTAAGGGACCCAATGAGCAGTTCTTC	CASKGPNEQFF
NA	TRBV27	TRBJ1-2	NA	TGTGCCAGCAGTCCCCGGAGACACACCTCGAATGGCTACACCTTC	CASSPRRHTSNGYTF
NA	TRBV20-1	TRBJ1-5	few	TGCAGTGCTAGCCTTTCAGGGGGCAATCAGCCCCAGCATTTT	CSASLSGGNQPQHF
NA	TRBV29-1	TRBJ2-3	NA	TGCAGCGCCCTTAGGAGTTCGTGGAGCACAGATACGCAGTATTTT	CSALRSSWSTDTQYF
NA	TRBV5-1	TRBJ2-3	NA	TGCGCCAGCAGCTCGGGACTCCCACTGGTCACAGATACGCAGTATTTT	CASSSGLPLVTDTQYF